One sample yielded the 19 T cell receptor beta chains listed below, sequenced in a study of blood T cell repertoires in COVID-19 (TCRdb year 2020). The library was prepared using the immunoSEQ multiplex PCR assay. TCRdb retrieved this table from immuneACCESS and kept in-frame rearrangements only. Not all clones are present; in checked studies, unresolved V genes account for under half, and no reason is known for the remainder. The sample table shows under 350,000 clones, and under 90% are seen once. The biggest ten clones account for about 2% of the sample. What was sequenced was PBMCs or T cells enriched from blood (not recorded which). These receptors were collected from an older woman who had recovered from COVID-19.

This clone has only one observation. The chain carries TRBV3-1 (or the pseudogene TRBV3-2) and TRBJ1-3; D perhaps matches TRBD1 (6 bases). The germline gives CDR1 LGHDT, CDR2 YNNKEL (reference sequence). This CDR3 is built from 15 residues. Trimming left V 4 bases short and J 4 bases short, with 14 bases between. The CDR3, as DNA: TGTGCCAGCAGCCCGACAGGACTTGGAGGAAACACCATATATTTT. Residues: CASSPTGLGGNTIYF.

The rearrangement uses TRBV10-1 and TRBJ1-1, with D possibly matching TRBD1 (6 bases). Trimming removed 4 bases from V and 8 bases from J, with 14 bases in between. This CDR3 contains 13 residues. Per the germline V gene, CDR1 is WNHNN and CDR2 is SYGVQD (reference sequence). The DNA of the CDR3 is TGCGCCAGCAGTGGACCCTCTACAGGGGAAGCTTTCTTT. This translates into CASSGPSTGEAFF.

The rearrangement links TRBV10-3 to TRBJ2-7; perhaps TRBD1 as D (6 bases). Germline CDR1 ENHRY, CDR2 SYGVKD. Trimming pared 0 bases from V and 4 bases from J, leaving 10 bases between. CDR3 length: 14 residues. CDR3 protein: CAISESTGKYEQYF. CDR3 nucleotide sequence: TGTGCCATCAGTGAGTCCACAGGGAAGTACGAGCAGTACTTC.

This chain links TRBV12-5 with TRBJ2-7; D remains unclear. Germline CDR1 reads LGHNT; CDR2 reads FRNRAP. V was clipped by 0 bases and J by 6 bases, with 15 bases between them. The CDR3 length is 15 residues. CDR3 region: CASGLVRGGRVEQYF. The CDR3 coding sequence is TGTGCTAGTGGTTTGGTAAGAGGCGGTAGAGTCGAGCAGTACTTC.

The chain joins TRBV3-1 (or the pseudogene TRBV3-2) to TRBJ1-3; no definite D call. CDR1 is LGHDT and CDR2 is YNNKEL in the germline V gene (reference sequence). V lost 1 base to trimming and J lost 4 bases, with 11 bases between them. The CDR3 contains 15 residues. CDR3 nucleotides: TGTGCCAGCAGCCAAGGAAGAGTGGAGGGAAACACCATATATTTT. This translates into CASSQGRVEGNTIYF.

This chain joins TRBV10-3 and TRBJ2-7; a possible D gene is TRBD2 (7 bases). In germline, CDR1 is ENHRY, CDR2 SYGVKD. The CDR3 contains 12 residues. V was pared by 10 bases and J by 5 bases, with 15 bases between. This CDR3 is CANGSGGDEQYF. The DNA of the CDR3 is TGTGCCAATGGGTCGGGGGGCGACGAGCAGTACTTC.

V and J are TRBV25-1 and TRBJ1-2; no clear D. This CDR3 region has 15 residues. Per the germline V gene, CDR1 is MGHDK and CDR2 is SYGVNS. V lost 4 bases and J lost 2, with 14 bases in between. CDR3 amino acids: CASSGSNTLNYGYTF. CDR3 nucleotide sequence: TGTGCCAGCAGTGGATCAAATACTTTAAACTATGGCTACACCTTC.

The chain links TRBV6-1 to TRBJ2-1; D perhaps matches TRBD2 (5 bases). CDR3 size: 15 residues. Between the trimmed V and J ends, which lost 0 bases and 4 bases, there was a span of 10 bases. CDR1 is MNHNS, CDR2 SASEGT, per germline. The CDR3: CASSEALGRYNEQFF. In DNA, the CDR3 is TGTGCCAGCAGTGAAGCGCTAGGGAGATACAATGAGCAGTTCTTC.

CDR3 in DNA: TGTGCCTGGAGTGTCCGGGGGACTAATGAAAAACTGTTTTTT. Amino acid sequence: CAWSVRGTNEKLFF. V gene TRBV30 combines with J gene TRBJ1-4; D possibly corresponds to TRBD1 (5 bases). The V end lost 0 bases, the J end lost 2 bases, and 7 bases lay between the germline ends. CDR3 size: 14 residues. Germline V CDR1 and CDR2: GTSNPN, SVGIG (reference sequence).

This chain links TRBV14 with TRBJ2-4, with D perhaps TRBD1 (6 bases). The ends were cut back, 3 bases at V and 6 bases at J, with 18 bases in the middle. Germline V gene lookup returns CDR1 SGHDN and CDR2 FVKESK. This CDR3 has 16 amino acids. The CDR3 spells CASSHRSRGSGNIQYF. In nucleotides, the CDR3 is TGTGCCAGCAGCCACCGGAGCAGGGGCTCGGGAAACATTCAGTACTTC.

The CDR3 nucleotides are TGTGCCAGCAGCTTCAAAGGGGGCTACGAGCAGTACTTC. Translated, it gives CASSFKGGYEQYF. V usage is TRBV7-9 and J usage is TRBJ2-7; a possible D gene is TRBD1 (6 bases). Per germline, CDR1 SEHNR and CDR2 FQNEAQ (reference sequence). CDR3 length equals 13 residues. Trimming removed 3 bases from V and 3 bases from J, with 9 bases in between.

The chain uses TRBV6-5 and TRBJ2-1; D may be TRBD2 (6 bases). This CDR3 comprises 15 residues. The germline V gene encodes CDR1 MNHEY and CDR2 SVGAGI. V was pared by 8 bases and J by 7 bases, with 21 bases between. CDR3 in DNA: TGTGCCAGCTGCTCCGGGACTCCGAGACCTAATGAGCAGTTCTTC. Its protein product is CASCSGTPRPNEQFF.

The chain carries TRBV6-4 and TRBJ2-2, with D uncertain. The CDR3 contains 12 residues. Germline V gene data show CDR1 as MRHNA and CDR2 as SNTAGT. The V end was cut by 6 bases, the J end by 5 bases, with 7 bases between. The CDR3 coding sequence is TGTGCCAGCAGGCCCGGGACCGGGGAGCTGTTTTTT. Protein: CASRPGTGELFF.

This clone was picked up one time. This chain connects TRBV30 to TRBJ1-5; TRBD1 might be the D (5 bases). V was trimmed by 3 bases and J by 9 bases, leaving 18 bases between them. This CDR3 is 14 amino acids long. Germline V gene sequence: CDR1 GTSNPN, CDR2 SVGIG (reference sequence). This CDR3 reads CAWSAGQLRGPQHF. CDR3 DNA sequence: TGTGCCTGGAGCGCCGGACAACTACGAGGGCCCCAGCATTTT.

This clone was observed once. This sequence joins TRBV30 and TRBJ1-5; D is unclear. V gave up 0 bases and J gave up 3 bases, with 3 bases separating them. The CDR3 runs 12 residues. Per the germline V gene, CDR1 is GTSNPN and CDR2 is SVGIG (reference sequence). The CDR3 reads CAWSVHNQPQHF. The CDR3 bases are TGTGCCTGGAGTGTACACAATCAGCCCCAGCATTTT.

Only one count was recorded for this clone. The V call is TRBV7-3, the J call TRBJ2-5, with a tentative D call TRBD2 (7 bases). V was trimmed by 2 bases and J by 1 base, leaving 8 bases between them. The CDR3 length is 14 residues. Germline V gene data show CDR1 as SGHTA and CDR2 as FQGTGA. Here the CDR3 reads CASSLAGAQETQYF. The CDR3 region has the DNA TGTGCCAGCAGCTTAGCGGGGGCCCAAGAGACCCAGTACTTC. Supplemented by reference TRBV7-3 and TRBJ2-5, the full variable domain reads GAGVSQTPSNKVTEKGKYVELRCDPISGHTALYWYRQSLGQGPEFLIYFQGTGAADDSGLPNDRFFAVRPEGSVSTLKIQRTERGDSAVYLCASSLAGAQETQYFGPGTRLLVL.

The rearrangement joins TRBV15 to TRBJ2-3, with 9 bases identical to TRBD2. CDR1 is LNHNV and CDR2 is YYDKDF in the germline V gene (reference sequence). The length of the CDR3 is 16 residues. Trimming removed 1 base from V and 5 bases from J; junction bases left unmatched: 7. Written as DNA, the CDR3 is TGTGCCACCAGCAGAGTAGCGGGGGCGGGAGGAGATACGCAGTATTTT. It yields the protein CATSRVAGAGGDTQYF.

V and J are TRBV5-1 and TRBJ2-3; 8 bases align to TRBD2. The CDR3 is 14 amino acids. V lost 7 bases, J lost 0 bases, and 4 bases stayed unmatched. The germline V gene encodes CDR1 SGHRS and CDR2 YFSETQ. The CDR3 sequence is CASCTSGSTDTQYF. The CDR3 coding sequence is TGCGCCAGCTGCACTAGCGGAAGCACAGATACGCAGTATTTT.

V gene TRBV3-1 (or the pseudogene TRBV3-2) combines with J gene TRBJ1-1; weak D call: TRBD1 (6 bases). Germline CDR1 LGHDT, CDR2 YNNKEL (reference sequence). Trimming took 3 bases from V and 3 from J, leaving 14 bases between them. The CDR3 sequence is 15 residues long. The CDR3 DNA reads TGTGCCAGCAGCCAGGGGGCAGGTGAGGACACTGAAGCTTTCTTT. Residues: CASSQGAGEDTEAFF.